This T cell receptor beta chain came from a study of blood T cell repertoires in COVID-19. Study summary: COVID-19 samples from acute and convalescent phases originated in the United States, Italy and Spain. T cells, B-cell-depleted T cells, or PBMCs supplied cDNA or gDNA.

Participant ages covered about 18 to 89 years across about two dozen US areas. Categorization into cohorts depended on clinical history that participants reported. The V segment lost 5 bases and the J segment 7 bases; nucleotides outside the gene matches: 7. This CDR3 contains 14 residues. Germline CDR1 reads MNHEY; CDR2 reads SMNVEV (reference sequence). TCRdb's table, derived via immunoSEQ multiplex PCR, lists solely in-frame clones and lacks some. The sample carries 140,000 or so clones, roughly 80% recorded once. The TCR comes from a man aged 50-60 years who had recovered from COVID-19. Sequenced: PBMCs or T cells enriched from blood (not recorded which). The rearrangement joins TRBV27 to TRBJ1-2; TRBD1 matches at 10 bases. CDR3 in amino acids: CASSISWTGGGYTF. In DNA form, the CDR3 reads TGTGCCAGCAGTATCTCGTGGACAGGGGGTGGCTACACCTTC.